A single sample gave rise to the 18 T cell receptor beta chains below, sequenced in a study of cytotoxic CD8 clonotypes in ibrutinib-treated CLL. Only in-frame clones appear in the TCRdb table, and some are missing; sequencing was by immunoSEQ multiplex PCR. This sample carries approximately 130,000 clones, 84% of them seen once, and the ten largest clones take 3.3%. The sample consisted of PBMCs, taken after 24 months of ibrutinib treatment. The receptor set was obtained from a human donor with chronic lymphocytic leukemia.

The chain employs TRBV29-1 and TRBJ1-3; D is unresolved. Germline CDR1 SQVTM, CDR2 ANQGSEA. V was shortened by 6 bases and J by 0 bases, with 15 bases between the two germline ends. The CDR3 covers 15 residues. CDR3 DNA: TGCAGCGTGGTTCAGGTACAGACCTCTGGAAACACCATATATTTT. Protein: CSVVQVQTSGNTIYF.

J is TRBJ1-2 and V is TRBV30; 7 positions agree with TRBD1. Per the germline V gene, CDR1 is GTSNPN and CDR2 is SVGIG (reference sequence). The CDR3 covers 14 residues. Losses at the gene ends were 5 bases for V and 4 bases for J; bases not matched to a gene: 10. This chain's CDR3 is CAWDPGQRTYGYTF. Here the CDR3 DNA reads TGTGCCTGGGATCCGGGACAGCGGACCTATGGCTACACCTTC.

This clone came up once. This sequence joins TRBV28 and TRBJ1-6; no clear D. CDR1 is MDHEN, CDR2 SYDVKM, per germline. CDR3 size: 14 residues. Trimming removed 9 bases at V and 5 bases at J, with 14 bases between. In DNA, the CDR3 is TGTGCCAGTCTACCCGGAACCCATAATTCACCCCTCCACTTT. It yields the protein CASLPGTHNSPLHF.

This clone was recorded a few times. The chain combines TRBV7-2 with TRBJ2-7; a possible D gene is TRBD2 (5 bases). The CDR3 loop spans 13 amino acids. Germline lookup yields CDR1 SGHTA and CDR2 FQGNSA. V dropped 3 bases and J dropped 0 bases, with 6 bases sitting between them. DNA of the CDR3: TGTGCCAGCAGCTTCCGGGGCTCCTACGAGCAGTACTTC. Translating it yields CASSFRGSYEQYF.

V and J are TRBV20-1 and TRBJ1-1; no firm D call. CDR3 length: 11 amino acids. Germline CDR1 is DFQATT and CDR2 is SNEGSKA (reference sequence). As DNA, the CDR3 is TGCTTACCCTGGGGGAACACTGAAGCTTTCTTT. Translating it yields CLPWGNTEAFF.

The chain combines TRBV10-3 with TRBJ2-7; a weak D match, TRBD2 (5 bases). The germline V gene encodes CDR1 ENHRY and CDR2 SYGVKD. The CDR3 runs to 12 residues. Trimming removed 8 bases at V and 2 bases at J, with 10 bases between. CDR3 sequence reads: CAIGWRTYEQYF. The CDR3 bases are TGTGCCATCGGGTGGAGGACCTACGAGCAGTACTTC.

The chain has TRBV28 and TRBJ1-2; D perhaps matches TRBD1 (5 bases). V lost 3 bases and J lost 5, with 7 bases in between. Germline CDR1 reads MDHEN; CDR2 reads SYDVKM. The CDR3 loop spans 12 amino acids. In DNA, the CDR3 is TGTGCCAGCAGTTTCGGGGGGTATGGCTACACCTTC. Translating gives CASSFGGYGYTF.

This clone appeared once. The rearrangement links TRBV19 to TRBJ1-5, with D possibly matching TRBD1 (5 bases). The CDR3 is 17 amino acids. The V gene lost 5 bases and the J gene lost 1 base, with 18 bases spanning the gap. Germline CDR1 LNHDA, CDR2 SQIVND (reference sequence). The CDR3 nucleotides read TGTGCCAGTAGTCCCTTAGTCGGTGACAGAAGCAATCAGCCCCAGCATTTT. This codes for CASSPLVGDRSNQPQHF.

This sequence joins TRBV11-2 and TRBJ2-1, with 12 bases identical to TRBD2. This CDR3 has 17 residues. Germline V CDR1 and CDR2: SGHAT, FQNNGV. The V gene end was trimmed by 2 bases and the J gene end by 2 bases; junction bases not matched to a gene: 4. CDR3: CASSLSSGGVAYNEQFF. The CDR3 DNA sequence: TGTGCCAGCAGCTTATCTAGCGGGGGGGTAGCCTACAATGAGCAGTTCTTC.

This sequence joins TRBV11-2 and TRBJ2-3; TRBD2 aligns across 14 bases. The CDR3 is 17 amino acids. CDR1 and CDR2 from the germline V gene are SGHAT and FQNNGV. J gave up 4 bases and V 3 bases, and 6 bases lay outside the gene matches. The CDR3 reads CASSFAGLAGGSDTQYF. The CDR3 nucleotides read TGTGCCAGCAGCTTTGCCGGACTAGCGGGGGGCTCAGATACGCAGTATTTT.

The CDR3 protein is CASSLWGGANYGYTF. The CDR3 DNA follows: TGTGCCAGCAGTTTATGGGGCGGCGCTAACTATGGCTACACCTTC. The chain combines TRBV27 with TRBJ1-2; possible D gene TRBD1, 5 bases. V gave up 1 base and J gave up 0 bases, with 9 bases separating them. The CDR3 is made up of 15 amino acids. Germline loops: CDR1 MNHEY, CDR2 SMNVEV (reference sequence).

This chain uses TRBV9 with TRBJ2-3; TRBD2 matches 10 bases. Germline CDR1 SGDLS, CDR2 YYNGEE. Unmatched junction bases numbered 3, after V lost 0 bases and J lost 2 bases. The CDR3 totals 16 residues. The CDR3 coding sequence is TGTGCCAGCAGCGTAGGCCTAGCGGGGGCCACAGATACGCAGTATTTT. Translating it yields CASSVGLAGATDTQYF.

The V and J genes are TRBV11-2 and TRBJ1-1, with 9 bases identical to TRBD1. The V and J ends lost 3 bases and 5 bases, in that order; junction bases with no gene match: 7. CDR1 is SGHAT, CDR2 FQNNGV, per germline. The CDR3 extends over 15 amino acids. DNA of the CDR3: TGTGCCAGCAGCTTCATGGGACAGGGATGGACTGAAGCTTTCTTT. Its protein is CASSFMGQGWTEAFF. The entire variable domain, with the rest obtained from reference TRBV11-2 and TRBJ1-1, is as follows: EAGVAQSPRYKIIEKRQSVAFWCNPISGHATLYWYQQILGQGPKLLIQFQNNGVVDDSQLPKDRFSAERLKGVDSTLKIQPAKLEDSAVYLCASSFMGQGWTEAFFGQGTRLTVV.

The chain has TRBV9 and TRBJ1-1; a possible D gene is TRBD1 (5 bases). Trimming left V 0 bases short and J 0 bases short, with 18 bases between. There are 18 residues in the CDR3. CDR1 and CDR2 (germline): SGDLS, YYNGEE. The DNA for the CDR3 is TGTGCCAGCAGCGTAGGATTTGCGGACTCAGGGATGAACACTGAAGCTTTCTTT. Amino acids: CASSVGFADSGMNTEAFF.

This sequence joins TRBV7-2 and TRBJ2-3, with D unclear. This CDR3 contains 14 residues. V lost 3 bases and J lost 2, with 9 bases in between. The germline V gene encodes CDR1 SGHTA and CDR2 FQGNSA. The CDR3 region has the DNA TGTGCCAGCAGCTTTTATCAGGACACAGATACGCAGTATTTT. This sequence encodes CASSFYQDTDTQYF.

This rearrangement joins TRBV10-3 to TRBJ1-1; no clear D. The germline V and J ends were trimmed by 4 bases and 1 base, with 4 bases remaining between them. CDR1 is ENHRY and CDR2 is SYGVKD in the germline V gene. The CDR3 has 12 amino acids. CDR3 coding DNA: TGTGCCATCAGTGGGGCGAACACTGAAGCTTTCTTT. It codes for CAISGANTEAFF.

The DNA of the CDR3 is TGTGCCAGCTCACCAGGGCGGGGTTACCAAGAGACCCAGTACTTC. This encodes CASSPGRGYQETQYF. The genes are TRBV18 and TRBJ2-5; TRBD2 might be the D (6 bases). The CDR3 totals 15 residues. The germline V and J ends were trimmed by 2 bases and 0 bases, with 10 bases remaining between them. Germline CDR1 is KGHSH and CDR2 is LQKENI.

This clone was recorded a few times. The chain links TRBV5-4 to TRBJ1-1; D gene unclear. V lost 4 bases to trimming and J lost 8 bases, with 12 bases between them. Looked up from germline, CDR1 is SGHNT and CDR2 is YYREEE (reference sequence). The CDR3 loop spans 12 amino acids. CDR3 in DNA: TGTGCCAGCAGCCCCCTGGCGTCCGAAGCTTTCTTT. Translating gives CASSPLASEAFF.